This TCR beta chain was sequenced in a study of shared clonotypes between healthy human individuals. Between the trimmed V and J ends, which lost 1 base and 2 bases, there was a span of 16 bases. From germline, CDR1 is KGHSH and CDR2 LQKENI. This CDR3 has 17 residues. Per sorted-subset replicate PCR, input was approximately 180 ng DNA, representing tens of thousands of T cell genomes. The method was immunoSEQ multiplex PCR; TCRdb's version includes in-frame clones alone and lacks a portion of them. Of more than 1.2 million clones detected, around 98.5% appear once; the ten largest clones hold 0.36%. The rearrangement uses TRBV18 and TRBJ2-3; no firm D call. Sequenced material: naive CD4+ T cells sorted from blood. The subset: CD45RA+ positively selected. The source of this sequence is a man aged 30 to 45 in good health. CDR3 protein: CASSPQRVFLHTDTQYF. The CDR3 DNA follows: TGTGCCAGCTCACCACAGCGAGTTTTTCTCCACACAGATACGCAGTATTTT. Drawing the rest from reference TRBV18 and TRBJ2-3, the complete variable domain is NAGVMQNPRHLVRRRGQEARLRCSPMKGHSHVYWYRQLPEEGLKFMVYLQKENIIDESGMPKERFSAEFPKEGPSILRIQQVVRGDSAAYFCASSPQRVFLHTDTQYFGPGTRLTVL.